A single sample is the source of the 23 T cell receptor beta chains below, sequenced in a study of shared clonotypes between healthy human individuals. Profiling relied on immunoSEQ multiplex PCR, and the TCRdb table lists in-frame clones only, not all of them. Seen here are millions of clones, 85% to 95% observed once, and the top ten hold over 1.5%. Only CD45RO-negative cells positively selected for CCR7 counted as naive CD8 cells, so terminally differentiated effector memory CD45RA+ cells were excluded. What was sequenced was naive CD8+ T cells from PBMCs. These receptors came from a man younger than 35 in good health. Some clones in this sample may be carry-over from other donors' samples.

V and J are TRBV21-1 and TRBJ1-1. TRBV21-1 is shown as a pseudogene. CDR3 length equals 17 residues. This CDR3 is CASRPTPGRNLNTEAFF. Here the CDR3 DNA reads TGTGCCAGCAGGCCTACACCGGGACGCAACCTGAACACTGAAGCTTTCTTT.

The rearrangement joins TRBV28 to TRBJ1-4, with 7 positions matching TRBD1. Trimming at V came to 3 bases and at J to 7 bases, leaving 5 bases not matched to a gene. The CDR3 loop spans 14 amino acids. Looked up from germline, CDR1 is MDHEN and CDR2 is SYDVKM. As DNA, the CDR3 is TGTGCCAGCAGTTTTCTGAGGACAGGTGAAAAACTGTTTTTT. Translating it yields CASSFLRTGEKLFF.

The CDR3 here is CASGTSGLTSTDTQYF. Here the CDR3 DNA reads TGTGCCAGCGGCACTAGCGGACTAACTAGCACAGATACGCAGTATTTT. The rearrangement links TRBV9 to TRBJ2-3, with 8 bases fitting TRBD2. Germline trimming cut 7 bases from V and 0 bases from J; bases unmatched to any gene: 10. CDR1 is SGDLS and CDR2 is YYNGEE in the germline V gene. The CDR3 is 16 amino acids. Supplemented by reference TRBV9 and TRBJ2-3, the full variable domain reads DSGVTQTPKHLITATGQRVTLRCSPRSGDLSVYWYQQSLDQGLQFLIQYYNGEERAKGNILERFSAQQFPDLHSELNLSSLELGDSALYFCASGTSGLTSTDTQYFGPGTRLTVL.

This chain joins TRBV6-4 and TRBJ2-5, with TRBD1 identical over 7 bases. The CDR3 is 15 amino acids. Unmatched junction bases numbered 12, after V lost 9 bases and J lost 2 bases. The V gene's germline CDR1 is MRHNA and CDR2 SNTAGT. In DNA, the CDR3 is TGTGCCAGGGTTAGACAGGGTGGGTCACAAGAGACCCAGTACTTC. This sequence encodes CARVRQGGSQETQYF.

The chain's CDR3 is CASRWSTGANVLTF. The CDR3 region has the DNA TGTGCCAGCAGATGGTCCACCGGGGCCAACGTCCTGACTTTC. The chain has TRBV6-1 and TRBJ2-6; D unresolved. The CDR3 has 14 residues. Trimming pared 6 bases from V and 4 bases from J, leaving 10 bases between. Germline V CDR1 and CDR2: MNHNS, SASEGT.

Notes on this clone: The same CDR3 can be traced to other DNA sequences in this sample. J is TRBJ1-2 and V is TRBV7-9; the D is unclear. The V end lost 8 bases, the J end lost 0 bases, and 10 bases lay between the germline ends. This CDR3 region has 13 residues. Germline values: CDR1 SEHNR, CDR2 FQNEAQ (reference sequence). Here the CDR3 DNA reads TGTGCCAGCTCTCGTGATTCTAACTATGGCTACACCTTC. Protein product: CASSRDSNYGYTF.

The chain uses TRBV6-1 and TRBJ1-1; no reliable D call. Trimming pared 2 bases from V and 0 bases from J, leaving 7 bases between. There are 14 residues in the CDR3. Germline values: CDR1 MNHNS, CDR2 SASEGT. The CDR3 loop reads CASSEQRLNTEAFF. DNA for the CDR3: TGTGCCAGCAGTGAACAGAGATTGAACACTGAAGCTTTCTTT.

This clone was seen just once. The CDR3: CASSLNRGLNQPQHF. DNA of the CDR3: TGTGCCAGCAGTTTGAACAGGGGGCTCAATCAGCCCCAGCATTTT. This rearrangement joins TRBV28 to TRBJ1-5; 9 bases fit TRBD1. The CDR3 covers 15 residues. V gave up 3 bases and J gave up 3 bases; unmatched junction bases: 3. Germline assignment: CDR1 MDHEN and CDR2 SYDVKM.

V is TRBV27 and J is TRBJ2-7; D unresolved. The ends were cut back, 2 bases at V and 2 bases at J, with 10 bases in the middle. Germline V lookup: CDR1 MNHEY, CDR2 SMNVEV (reference sequence). The CDR3 loop spans 14 amino acids. The CDR3 DNA reads as TGTGCCAGCAGTTTAATAGGGTCCACCTACGAGCAGTACTTC. It encodes CASSLIGSTYEQYF.

The J gene is TRBJ2-1, the V gene TRBV29-1; 8 bases fit TRBD2. Looked up from germline, CDR1 is SQVTM and CDR2 is ANQGSEA. V gave up 4 bases and J gave up 7 bases; unmatched junction bases: 3. The CDR3 runs to 12 residues. CDR3 residues: CSVGLANNEQFF. CDR3 nucleotides: TGCAGCGTTGGACTAGCGAATAATGAGCAGTTCTTC.

This chain uses TRBV10-3 with TRBJ2-7, with D unclear. The CDR3 is 15 residues long. Trimming shortened V by 2 bases and J by 0 bases, and 11 bases separated the two germline ends. Looked up from germline, CDR1 is ENHRY and CDR2 is SYGVKD. The CDR3 reads CAISERTVSSYEQYF. The DNA of the CDR3 is TGTGCCATCAGTGAGAGGACGGTAAGCTCCTACGAGCAGTACTTC.

The V call is TRBV5-8, the J call TRBJ2-3; 7 bases align to TRBD1. This CDR3 has 16 amino acids. From germline, CDR1 is SGHTS and CDR2 YDEGEE. V trimming: 4 bases; J trimming: 0 bases; junction bases outside the gene matches: 8. The CDR3 sequence: CASSGKDRPSTDTQYF. The CDR3 region has the DNA TGTGCCAGCAGCGGGAAGGACAGGCCGAGCACAGATACGCAGTATTTT.

The chain couples TRBV11-2 to TRBJ2-7; D call uncertain. Deletions cut 1 base from V and 2 bases from J, with 9 bases between. CDR1 and CDR2 from the germline V gene are SGHAT and FQNNGV. The CDR3 length is 14 residues. CDR3: CASSLGPKAYEQYF. As DNA, the CDR3 is TGTGCCAGCAGCTTAGGTCCAAAAGCCTACGAGCAGTACTTC.

The chain carries TRBV13 and TRBJ1-2; TRBD1 aligns across 7 bases. Looked up from germline, CDR1 is PRHDT and CDR2 is FYEKMQ (reference sequence). Trimming removed 6 bases from V and 3 bases from J; junction bases left unmatched: 7. This CDR3 has 14 amino acids. The CDR3 is CASSPTGTHYGYTF. CDR3 nucleotides: TGTGCCAGCAGTCCGACAGGGACCCACTATGGCTACACCTTC.

The table lists this clone with a count of one. Different DNA sequences within this sample yield the same CDR3. The chain joins TRBV9 to TRBJ2-7; TRBD1 matches 11 bases. There are 15 residues in the CDR3. Losses at the gene ends were 0 bases for V and 2 bases for J; bases not matched to a gene: 1. Germline V gene sequence: CDR1 SGDLS, CDR2 YYNGEE. CDR3 DNA sequence: TGTGCCAGCAGCGTAGGGGGACAGGGGGCCTACGAGCAGTACTTC. The encoded protein is CASSVGGQGAYEQYF.

The chain links TRBV9 to TRBJ2-3, with 9 bases aligning to TRBD1. The V and J ends lost 7 bases and 4 bases, in that order; junction bases with no gene match: 10. The CDR3 extends over 15 amino acids. Germline V lookup: CDR1 SGDLS, CDR2 YYNGEE. For the CDR3, the DNA is TGTGCCAGCGATACCGGGACAGGGTTATCAGATACGCAGTATTTT. It is translated as CASDTGTGLSDTQYF.

V and J are TRBV9 and TRBJ2-1; 11 bases agree with TRBD1. With V trimmed by 3 bases and J by 5 bases, 13 bases remained unmatched. The CDR3 has 18 amino acids. The germline CDR1 and CDR2 sequences are SGDLS and YYNGEE. The CDR3: CASSASAGRDRGDNEQFF. CDR3 DNA: TGTGCCAGCAGCGCCAGCGCCGGCCGGGACAGGGGGGACAATGAGCAGTTCTTC.

The chain links TRBV19 to TRBJ2-7; D is uncertain. The germline CDR1 and CDR2 sequences are LNHDA and SQIVND (reference sequence). Between the trimmed V and J ends, which lost 5 bases and 7 bases, there was a span of 18 bases. The CDR3 contains 14 residues. The CDR3 nucleotides are TGTGCCAGTAGTGCTCGAGTTGGAATCGAGGAGCAGTACTTC. Translated: CASSARVGIEEQYF. The variable domain in full, completed from reference TRBV19 and TRBJ2-7, reads DGGITQSPKYLFRKEGQNVTLSCEQNLNHDAMYWYRQDPGQGLRLIYYSQIVNDFQKGDIAEGYSVSREKKESFPLTVTSAQKNPTAFYLCASSARVGIEEQYFGPGTRLTVT.

The rearrangement uses TRBV29-1 and TRBJ2-1, with TRBD2 identical over 12 bases. Germline V gene sequence: CDR1 SQVTM, CDR2 ANQGSEA. The CDR3 sequence is 15 residues long. V was pared by 0 bases and J by 8 bases, with 5 bases of the junction left unmatched. The chain's CDR3 is CSVEDPSGRAHEQFF. Here the CDR3 DNA reads TGCAGCGTTGAAGATCCTAGCGGGAGGGCCCATGAGCAGTTCTTC.

A word on this clone: Other DNA sequences in this sample translate to the same CDR3. The rearrangement uses TRBV11-2 and TRBJ1-1; no firm D call. The CDR3 runs 15 residues. V lost 1 base, J lost 1 base, and 10 bases lay in between. The germline gives CDR1 SGHAT, CDR2 FQNNGV. As DNA, the CDR3 is TGTGCCAGCAGCTTAGGGGCAGGCGGGAACACTGAAGCTTTCTTT. Residues: CASSLGAGGNTEAFF. Together with reference TRBV11-2 and TRBJ1-1, the CDR3 gives the full variable domain: EAGVAQSPRYKIIEKRQSVAFWCNPISGHATLYWYQQILGQGPKLLIQFQNNGVVDDSQLPKDRFSAERLKGVDSTLKIQPAKLEDSAVYLCASSLGAGGNTEAFFGQGTRLTVV.

This sequence joins TRBV4-1 and TRBJ2-5, with 8 bases identical to TRBD1. The J call is in doubt because the DNA end fits TRBJ2-7 better. CDR1 is MGHRA, CDR2 YSYEKL, per germline. The CDR3 covers 17 residues. CDR3 amino acids: CASSQVLISGGIHEQYF. The DNA for the CDR3 is TGCGCCAGCAGCCAAGTCTTAATCTCAGGGGGCATCCACGAGCAGTACTTC.

This chain links TRBV19 with TRBJ2-7, with TRBD2 identical over 8 bases. J gave up 6 bases and V 5 bases, and 12 bases lay outside the gene matches. Per germline, CDR1 LNHDA and CDR2 SQIVND (reference sequence). This CDR3 has 15 residues. Written as DNA, the CDR3 is TGTGCCAGTAGTCTCGGACTAGCCGCTTTGGGCGAGCAGTACTTC. Translation: CASSLGLAALGEQYF.

The rearrangement uses TRBV14 and TRBJ2-7, with D uncertain. The V end lost 4 bases, the J end lost 5 bases, and 9 bases lay between the germline ends. The CDR3 has 12 residues. Germline V CDR1 and CDR2: SGHDN, FVKESK. The CDR3, as DNA: TGTGCCAGCAGCCTCCAATCCCACGAGCAGTACTTC. This gives the protein CASSLQSHEQYF.